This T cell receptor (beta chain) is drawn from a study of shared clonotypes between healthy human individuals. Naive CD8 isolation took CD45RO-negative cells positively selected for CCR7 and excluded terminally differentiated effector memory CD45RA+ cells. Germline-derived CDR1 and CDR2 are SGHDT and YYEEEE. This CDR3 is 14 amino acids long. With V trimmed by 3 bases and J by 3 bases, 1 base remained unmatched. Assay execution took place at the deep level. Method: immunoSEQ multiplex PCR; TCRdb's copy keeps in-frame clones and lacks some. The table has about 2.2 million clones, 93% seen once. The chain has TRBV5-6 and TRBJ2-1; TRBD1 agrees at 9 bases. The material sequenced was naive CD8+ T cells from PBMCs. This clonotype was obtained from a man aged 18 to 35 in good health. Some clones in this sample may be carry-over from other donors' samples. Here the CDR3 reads CASSSDRGYNEQFF. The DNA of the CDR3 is TGTGCCAGCAGCTCGGACAGGGGCTACAATGAGCAGTTCTTC. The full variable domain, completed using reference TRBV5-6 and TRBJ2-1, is DAGVTQSPTHLIKTRGQQVTLRCSPKSGHDTVSWYQQALGQGPQFIFQYYEEEERQRGNFPDRFSGHQFPNYSSELNVNALLLGDSALYLCASSSDRGYNEQFFGPGTRLTVL.